This record covers a single T cell receptor beta chain. Germline-derived CDR1 and CDR2 are MNHEY and SVGAGI. Trimming removed 10 bases from V and 5 bases from J; junction bases left unmatched: 7. The CDR3 totals 13 residues. This entry comes from a study of long-term antiretroviral therapy in people with HIV. Researchers ran immunoSEQ v3.0 at survey level. Assay used: immunoSEQ multiplex PCR; TCRdb lists only in-frame clones, some missing. The data hold about 26,000 clones, with about 88% observed a single time. The origin of this receptor is a man between 35 and 55 years old with HIV. The rearrangement links TRBV6-5 to TRBJ2-2; 7 bases agree with TRBD1. The source was unsorted PBMCs, collected just over 2.6 years after starting antiretroviral therapy. CDR3 sequence reads: CAISKGATGELFF. The CDR3, as DNA: TGTGCCATTTCTAAGGGGGCGACCGGGGAGCTGTTTTTT.